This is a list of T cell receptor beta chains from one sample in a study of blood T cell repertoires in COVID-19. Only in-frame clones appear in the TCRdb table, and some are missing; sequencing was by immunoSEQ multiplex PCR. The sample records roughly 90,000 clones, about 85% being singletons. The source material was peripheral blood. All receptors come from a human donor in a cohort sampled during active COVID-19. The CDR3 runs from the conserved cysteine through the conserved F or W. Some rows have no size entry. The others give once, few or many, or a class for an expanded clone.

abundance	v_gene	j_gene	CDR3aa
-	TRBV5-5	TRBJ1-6	CASSRDRGNSPLHF
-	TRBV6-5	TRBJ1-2	CASSFPRGGGYTF
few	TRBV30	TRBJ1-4	CAWSVNQGNEKLFF
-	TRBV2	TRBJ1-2	CASKGDISGYTF
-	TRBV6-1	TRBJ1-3	CASSERQGGGFSGNTIYF
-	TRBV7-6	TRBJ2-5	CASSSGQGVGETQYF
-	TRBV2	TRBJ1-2	CASSDRGYGYTF
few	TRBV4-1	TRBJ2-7	CASSYASGSSYEQYF
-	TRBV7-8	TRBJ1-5	CASSWGGPGQPQHF
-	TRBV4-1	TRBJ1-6	CATQRLPGANSPLHF
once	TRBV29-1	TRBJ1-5	CSVGPGQGNGPQHF
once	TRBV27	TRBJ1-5	CASSLFLGAQPQHF
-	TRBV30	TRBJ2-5	CAWTRQGGTQYF
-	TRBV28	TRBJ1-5	CASKSSGDRQPQHF
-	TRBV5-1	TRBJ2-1	CASSLALGAGEQFF
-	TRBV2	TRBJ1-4	CASSEESRLFF
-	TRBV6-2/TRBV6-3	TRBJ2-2	CASSYSRPGELFF
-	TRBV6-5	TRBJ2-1	CASSYSPTIYNEQFF
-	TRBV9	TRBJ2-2	CASSVPRGITNTGELFF
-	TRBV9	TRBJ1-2	CASSVLSRPQGQGTNYGYTF
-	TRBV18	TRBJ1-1	CASSPGLPGGTEAFF
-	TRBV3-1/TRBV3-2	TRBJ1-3	CASSPTTGLKGSGNTIYF
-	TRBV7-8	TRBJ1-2	CASSAPPRANLGAYGYTF
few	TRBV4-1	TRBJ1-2	CATQARHYGYTF
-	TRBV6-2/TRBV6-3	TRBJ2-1	CASSYSSPSGGGNEQFF
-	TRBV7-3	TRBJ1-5	CASSTVHNQPQHF
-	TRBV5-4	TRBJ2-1	CASSLGTSGRSSYNEQFF
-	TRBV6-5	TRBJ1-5	CASSRTGNGNQPQHF
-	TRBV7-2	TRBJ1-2	CASSFTGTGGGYTF
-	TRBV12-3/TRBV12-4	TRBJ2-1	CASRQGAYNEQFF
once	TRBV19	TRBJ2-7	CASSQGQGYEQYF
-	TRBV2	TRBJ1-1	CASRGPAGTEAFF
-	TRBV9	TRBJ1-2	CASSSRQGSDGYTF
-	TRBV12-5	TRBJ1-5	CASGLVHGDSNQPQHF
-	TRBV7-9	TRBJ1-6	CASSARDRGNSPLHF
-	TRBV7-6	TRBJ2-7	CASSLTYEQYF
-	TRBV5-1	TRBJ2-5	CASSLAGRGETQYF
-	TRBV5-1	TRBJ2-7	CASSLAKSEEGYEQYF
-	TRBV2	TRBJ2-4	CASSRAPGQGVIGTKNIQYF
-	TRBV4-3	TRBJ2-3	CASSQGISGPSTDTQYF
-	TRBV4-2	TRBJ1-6	CASSQEEIDSPLHF
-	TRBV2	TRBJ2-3	CASSEKGLLLGTQYF
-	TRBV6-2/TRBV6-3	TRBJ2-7	CASSSSVTTAYEQYF
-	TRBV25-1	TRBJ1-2	CASRATGQYGYTF
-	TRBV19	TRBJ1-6	CASSISPRGISPLHF
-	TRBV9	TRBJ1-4	CASSVMQGTNEKLFF
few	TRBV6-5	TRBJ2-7	CASSFHDLGYEQYF
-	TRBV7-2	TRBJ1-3	CASSVQGASGNTIYF
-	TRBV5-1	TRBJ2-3	CASSFGGSGASTDTQYF
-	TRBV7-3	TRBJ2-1	CASSWAGSDEQFF
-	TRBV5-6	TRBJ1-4	CASSLNIGTATNEKLFF
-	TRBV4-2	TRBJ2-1	CASRGDYLNEQFF
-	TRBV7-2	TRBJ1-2	CASSPLSQNYGYTF
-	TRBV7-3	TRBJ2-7	CASSPGTGYEQYF
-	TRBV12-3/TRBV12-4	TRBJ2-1	CASKQFYNEQFF
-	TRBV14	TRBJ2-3	CASSHLAGRTDTQYF